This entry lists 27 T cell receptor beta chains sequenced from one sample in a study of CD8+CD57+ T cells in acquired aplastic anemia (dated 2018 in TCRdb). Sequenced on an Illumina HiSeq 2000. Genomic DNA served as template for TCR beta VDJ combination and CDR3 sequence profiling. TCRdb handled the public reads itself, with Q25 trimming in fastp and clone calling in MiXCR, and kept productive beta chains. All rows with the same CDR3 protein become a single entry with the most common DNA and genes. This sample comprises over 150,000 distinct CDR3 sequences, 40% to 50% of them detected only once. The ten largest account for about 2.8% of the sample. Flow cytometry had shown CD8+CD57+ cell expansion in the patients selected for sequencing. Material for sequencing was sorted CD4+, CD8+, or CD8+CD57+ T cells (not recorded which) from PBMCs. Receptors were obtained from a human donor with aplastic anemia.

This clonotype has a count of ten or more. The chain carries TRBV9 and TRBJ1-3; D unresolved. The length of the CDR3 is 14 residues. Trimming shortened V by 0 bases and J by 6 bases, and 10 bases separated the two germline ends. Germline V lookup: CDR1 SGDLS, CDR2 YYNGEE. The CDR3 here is CASSVAGSTNTIYF. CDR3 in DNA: TGTGCCAGCAGCGTAGCGGGCAGTACAAACACCATATATTTT.

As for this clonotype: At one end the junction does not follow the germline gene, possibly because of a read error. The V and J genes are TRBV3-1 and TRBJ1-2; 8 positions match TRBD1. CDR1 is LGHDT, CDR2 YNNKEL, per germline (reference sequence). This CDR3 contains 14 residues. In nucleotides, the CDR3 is TGTGTCAGCAGCCAAGGGACAGGAACATATGGCTACACCTTC. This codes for CVSSQGTGTYGYTF.

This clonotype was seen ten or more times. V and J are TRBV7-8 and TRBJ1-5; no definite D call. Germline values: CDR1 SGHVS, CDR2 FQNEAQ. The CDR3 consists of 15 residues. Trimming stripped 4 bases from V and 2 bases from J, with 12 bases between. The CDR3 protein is CASSSGVERNQPQHF. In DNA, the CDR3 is TGTGCCAGCAGCTCTGGGGTCGAGCGCAATCAGCCCCAGCATTTT.

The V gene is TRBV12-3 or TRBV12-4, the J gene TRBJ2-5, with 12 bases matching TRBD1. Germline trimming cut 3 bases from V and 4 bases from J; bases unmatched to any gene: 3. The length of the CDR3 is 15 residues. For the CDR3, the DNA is TGTGCCAGCAGTTTGGGGACAGGGGGCACAGAGACCCAGTACTTC. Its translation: CASSLGTGGTETQYF.

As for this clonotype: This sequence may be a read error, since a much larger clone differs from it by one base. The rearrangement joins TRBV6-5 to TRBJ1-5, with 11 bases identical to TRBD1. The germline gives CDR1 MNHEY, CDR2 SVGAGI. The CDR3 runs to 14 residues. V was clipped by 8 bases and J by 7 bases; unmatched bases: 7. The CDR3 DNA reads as TGTGCCAGCGGTTGGACAGGGGGCGAGCAGCCCCAGCATTTT. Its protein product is CASGWTGGEQPQHF.

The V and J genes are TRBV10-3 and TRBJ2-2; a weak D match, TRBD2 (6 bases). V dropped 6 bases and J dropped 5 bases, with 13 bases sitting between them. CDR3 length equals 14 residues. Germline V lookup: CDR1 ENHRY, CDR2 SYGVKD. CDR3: CAISPGRLTGELFF. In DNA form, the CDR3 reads TGTGCCATCAGCCCAGGGAGGTTGACCGGGGAGCTGTTTTTT.

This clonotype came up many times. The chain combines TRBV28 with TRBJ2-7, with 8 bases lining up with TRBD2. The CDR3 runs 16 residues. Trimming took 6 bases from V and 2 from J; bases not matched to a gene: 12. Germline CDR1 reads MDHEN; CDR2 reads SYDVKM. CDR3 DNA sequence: TGTGCCAGCAGCACCCCCTTTGGGCGGGAGGCCTACGAGCAGTACTTC. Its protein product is CASSTPFGREAYEQYF.

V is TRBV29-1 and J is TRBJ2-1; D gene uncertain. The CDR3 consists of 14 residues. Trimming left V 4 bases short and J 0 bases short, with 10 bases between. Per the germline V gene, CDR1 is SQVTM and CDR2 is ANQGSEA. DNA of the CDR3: TGCAGCGTTGTTCGCGGTCCCTCCTACAATGAGCAGTTCTTC. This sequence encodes CSVVRGPSYNEQFF.

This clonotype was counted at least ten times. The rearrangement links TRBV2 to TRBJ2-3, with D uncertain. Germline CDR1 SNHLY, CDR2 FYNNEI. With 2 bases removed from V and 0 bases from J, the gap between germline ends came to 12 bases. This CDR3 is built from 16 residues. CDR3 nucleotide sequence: TGTGCCAGCAGTGAATTCGACCCTACTAGCACAGATACGCAGTATTTT. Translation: CASSEFDPTSTDTQYF.

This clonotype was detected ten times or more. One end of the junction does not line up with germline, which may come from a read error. CDR3 residues: CSAREGTYTEAFF. In DNA form, the CDR3 reads TGCAGTGCGAGAGAGGGGACCTACACTGAAGCTTTCTTT. This chain links TRBV20-1 with TRBJ1-1; possible D gene TRBD1, 5 bases. The germline gives CDR1 DFQATT, CDR2 SNEGSKA (reference sequence). The CDR3 is made up of 13 amino acids.

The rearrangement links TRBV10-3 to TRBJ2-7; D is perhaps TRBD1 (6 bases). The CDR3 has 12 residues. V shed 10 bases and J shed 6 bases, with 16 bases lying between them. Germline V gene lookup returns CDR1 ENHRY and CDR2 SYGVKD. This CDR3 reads CANSGTPLEQYF. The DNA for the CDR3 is TGTGCCAACTCCGGGACACCCCTCGAGCAGTACTTC.

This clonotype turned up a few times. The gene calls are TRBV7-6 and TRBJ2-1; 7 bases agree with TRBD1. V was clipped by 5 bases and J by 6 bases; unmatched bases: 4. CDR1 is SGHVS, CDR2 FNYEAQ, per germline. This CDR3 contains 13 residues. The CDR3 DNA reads TGTGCCAGCAGCCCTGGACAGGTCAATGAGCAGTTCTTC. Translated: CASSPGQVNEQFF.

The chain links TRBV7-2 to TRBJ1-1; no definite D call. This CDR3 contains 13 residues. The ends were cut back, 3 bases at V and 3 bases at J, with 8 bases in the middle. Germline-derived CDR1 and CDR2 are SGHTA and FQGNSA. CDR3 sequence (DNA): TGTGCCAGCAGCTTGGGAGTGGACACTGAAGCTTTCTTT. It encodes CASSLGVDTEAFF. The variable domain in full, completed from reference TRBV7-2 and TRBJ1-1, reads GAGVSQSPSNKVTEKGKDVELRCDPISGHTALYWYRQSLGQGLEFLIYFQGNSAPDKSGLPSDRFSAERTGGSVSTLTIQRTQQEDSAVYLCASSLGVDTEAFFGQGTRLTVV.

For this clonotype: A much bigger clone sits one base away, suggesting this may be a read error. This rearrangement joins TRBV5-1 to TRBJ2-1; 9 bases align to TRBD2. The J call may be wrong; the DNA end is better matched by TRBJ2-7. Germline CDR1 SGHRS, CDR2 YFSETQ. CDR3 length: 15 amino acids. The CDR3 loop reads CASSFSGSAFYEQYF. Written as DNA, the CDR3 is TGCGCCAGCAGCTTTAGCGGGAGTGCCTTCTACGAGCAGTACTTC.

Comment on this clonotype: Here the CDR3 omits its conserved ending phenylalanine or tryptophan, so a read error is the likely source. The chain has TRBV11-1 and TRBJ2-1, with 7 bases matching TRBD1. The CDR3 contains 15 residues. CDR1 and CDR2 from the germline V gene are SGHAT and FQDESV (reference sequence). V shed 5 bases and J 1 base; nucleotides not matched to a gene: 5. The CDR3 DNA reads TGTGCCAGCAGCGATAGACAGGGTTCCTACAATGAGCAGTTCTCC. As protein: CASSDRQGSYNEQFS.

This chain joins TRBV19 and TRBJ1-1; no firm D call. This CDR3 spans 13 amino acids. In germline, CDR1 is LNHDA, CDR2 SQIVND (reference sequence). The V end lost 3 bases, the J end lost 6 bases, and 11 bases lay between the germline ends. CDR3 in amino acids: CASSMSEGSEAFF. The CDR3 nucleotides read TGTGCCAGTAGTATGAGTGAGGGATCTGAAGCTTTCTTT. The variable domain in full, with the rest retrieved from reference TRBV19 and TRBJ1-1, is DGGITQSPKYLFRKEGQNVTLSCEQNLNHDAMYWYRQDPGQGLRLIYYSQIVNDFQKGDIAEGYSVSREKKESFPLTVTSAQKNPTAFYLCASSMSEGSEAFFGQGTRLTVV.

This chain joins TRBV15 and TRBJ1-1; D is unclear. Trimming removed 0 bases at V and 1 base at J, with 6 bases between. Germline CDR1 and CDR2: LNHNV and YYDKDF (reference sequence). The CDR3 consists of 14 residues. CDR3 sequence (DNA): TGTGCCACCAGCAGAGATCTAAAGAACACTGAAGCTTTCTTT. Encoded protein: CATSRDLKNTEAFF.

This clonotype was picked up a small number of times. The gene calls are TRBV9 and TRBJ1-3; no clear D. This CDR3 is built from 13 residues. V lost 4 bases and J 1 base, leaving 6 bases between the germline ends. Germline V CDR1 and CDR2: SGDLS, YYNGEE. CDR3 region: CASSTGSGNTIYF. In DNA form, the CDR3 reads TGTGCCAGCAGCACGGGGTCTGGAAACACCATATATTTT.

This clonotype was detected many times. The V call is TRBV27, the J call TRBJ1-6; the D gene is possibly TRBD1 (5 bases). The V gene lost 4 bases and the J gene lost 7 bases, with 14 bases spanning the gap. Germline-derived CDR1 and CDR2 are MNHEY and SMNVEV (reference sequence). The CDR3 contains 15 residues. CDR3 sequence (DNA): TGTGCCAGCAGTTATCAGGGCAGGGACAATTCACCCCTCCACTTT. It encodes CASSYQGRDNSPLHF.

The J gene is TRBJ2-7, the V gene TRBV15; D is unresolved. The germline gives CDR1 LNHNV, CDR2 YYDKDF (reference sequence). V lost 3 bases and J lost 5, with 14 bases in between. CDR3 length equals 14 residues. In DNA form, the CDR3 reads TGTGCCACCAGCAGCGCTGTTAGTGGGGACGAGCAGTACTTC. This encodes CATSSAVSGDEQYF.

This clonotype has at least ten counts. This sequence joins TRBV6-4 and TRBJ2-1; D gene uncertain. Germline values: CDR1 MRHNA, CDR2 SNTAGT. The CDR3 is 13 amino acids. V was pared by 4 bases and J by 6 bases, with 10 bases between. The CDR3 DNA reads TGTGCCAGCAGTGCTATCCCTGGCAATGAGCAGTTCTTC. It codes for CASSAIPGNEQFF.

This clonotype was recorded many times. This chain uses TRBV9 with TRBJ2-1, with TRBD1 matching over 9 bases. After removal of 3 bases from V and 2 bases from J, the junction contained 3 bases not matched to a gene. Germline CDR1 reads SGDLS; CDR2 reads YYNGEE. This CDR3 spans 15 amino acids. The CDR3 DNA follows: TGTGCCAGCAGCGGACAGGGGGGACCCTACAATGAGCAGTTCTTC. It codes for CASSGQGGPYNEQFF.

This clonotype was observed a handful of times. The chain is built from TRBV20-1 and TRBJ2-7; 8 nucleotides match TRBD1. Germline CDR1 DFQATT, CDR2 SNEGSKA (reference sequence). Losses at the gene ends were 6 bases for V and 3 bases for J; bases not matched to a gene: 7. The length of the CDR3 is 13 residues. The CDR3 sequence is CSATGTGNYEQYF. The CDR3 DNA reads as TGCAGTGCCACCGGGACAGGTAACTACGAGCAGTACTTC.

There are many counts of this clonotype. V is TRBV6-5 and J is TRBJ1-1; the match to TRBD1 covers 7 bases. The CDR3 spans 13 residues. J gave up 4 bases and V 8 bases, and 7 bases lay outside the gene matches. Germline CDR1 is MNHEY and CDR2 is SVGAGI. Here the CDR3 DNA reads TGTGCCAGCTCCGGCAGGGGGGGCACTGAAGCTTTCTTT. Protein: CASSGRGGTEAFF.

The DNA of the CDR3 is TGTGCCACCGGAGAAGGGGGAGGGCCGCGGGAGACCCAGTACTTC. This encodes CATGEGGGPRETQYF. The rearrangement links TRBV6-1 to TRBJ2-5; a weak D match, TRBD2 (7 bases). The V end was cut by 10 bases, the J end by 5 bases, with 23 bases between. The CDR3 is 15 amino acids. Germline values: CDR1 MNHNS, CDR2 SASEGT.

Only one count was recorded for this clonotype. The CDR3 DNA follows: TGTGCCAGCAGCTTAGCGGAGAGGCAGGGGACTGAAGCTTTCTTT. Encoded protein: CASSLAERQGTEAFF. The V call is TRBV7-2, the J call TRBJ1-1; TRBD1 might be the D (6 bases). This CDR3 is built from 15 residues. The germline gives CDR1 SGHTA, CDR2 FQGNSA. The V gene lost 0 bases and the J gene lost 5 bases, with 13 bases spanning the gap.

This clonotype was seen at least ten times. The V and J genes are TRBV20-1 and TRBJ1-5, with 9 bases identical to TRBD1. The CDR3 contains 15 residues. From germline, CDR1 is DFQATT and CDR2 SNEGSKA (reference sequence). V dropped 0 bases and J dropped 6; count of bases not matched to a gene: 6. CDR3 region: CSAREPGQGRQPQHF. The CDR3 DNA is TGCAGTGCTAGAGAACCCGGACAGGGGCGTCAGCCCCAGCATTTT.